The clone carrying this T cell receptor (beta chain) was counted between two and nine times. The antigen is undetermined. Assay: immunoSEQ multiplex PCR; the TCRdb copy retains only in-frame clones and omits some. This sample has about 200,000 clones; around 72% occur once, and the top ten carry 13%. The CDR3 has 13 residues. Trimming shortened V by 5 bases and J by 4 bases, and 8 bases separated the two germline ends. Per germline, CDR1 SGHTA and CDR2 FQGTGA. This sample was taken from a study of cytotoxic CD8 clonotypes in ibrutinib-treated CLL. About the study: Each sample contained, on average, roughly 280,000 productive templates and 94,000 or so productive rearrangements. Study-level points and caveats: At ibrutinib response, clonality increased, and at progression it declined back toward baseline. The times at which samples were taken varied between sustained-remission and progressing patients.

The J gene is TRBJ2-2, the V gene TRBV7-3; the D gene is possibly TRBD1 (5 bases). The clonotype originates from a human donor with chronic lymphocytic leukemia. The specimen comprised PBMCs, sampled after 24 months of ibrutinib treatment. The DNA of the CDR3 is TGTGCCAGCAGCCAGGACATCACCGGGGAGCTGTTTTTT. Protein product: CASSQDITGELFF.